What follows describes a single TCR beta chain. This specimen comes from a study of cytomegalovirus exposure and HLA in healthy donors. The repertoire was sequenced with immunoSEQ multiplex PCR; TCRdb's copy has only in-frame clones and lacks some. The data show approximately 160,000 clones, roughly 80% seen once. This CDR3 has 14 amino acids. V lost 0 bases and J lost 5, with 11 bases in between. Germline values: CDR1 SGHDT, CDR2 YYEEEE. The chain links TRBV5-6 to TRBJ2-5; tentative D call: TRBD2 (6 bases). The receptor's source is a man younger than 45 in good health and CMV-seropositive. The sample was PBMCs. For the CDR3, the DNA is TGTGCCAGCAGCTTGGGAGTAGGAGGGGAGACCCAGTACTTC. Its protein product is CASSLGVGGETQYF. The full variable domain, in which reference TRBV5-6 and TRBJ2-5 provide the parts outside the CDR3, is DAGVTQSPTHLIKTRGQQVTLRCSPKSGHDTVSWYQQALGQGPQFIFQYYEEEERQRGNFPDRFSGHQFPNYSSELNVNALLLGDSALYLCASSLGVGGETQYFGPGTRLLVL.